This TCR beta chain was sequenced in a study of blood T cells in healthy people across ages. Whole-study results and caveats: Measured against age, TCR beta diversity per million T cells decreased in a roughly linear manner. Changes seen in expanded clonotypes were possibly confounded by donor CMV status left unknown.

As regards this clonotype: No antigen is known for it.

Deletions cut 0 bases from V and 2 bases from J, with 17 bases between. Germline V gene data show CDR1 as SGHDT and CDR2 as YYEEEE. The CDR3 is 17 amino acids. Primed by a sample-barcoded 5' primer and a J-beta primer mix, a second PCR proceeded for about 7 to 11 cycles. TCRdb recomputed calls from the 5' RACE reads with MiXCR, one row per CDR3 protein. The repertoire holds fewer than 2,000,000 distinct CDR3 sequences, with roughly two fifths as singletons. The sequenced sample was blood. The chain is built from TRBV5-6 and TRBJ2-5; the D gene is possibly TRBD2 (5 bases). The sequence derives from a human donor in good health. The CDR3 DNA sequence: TGTGCCAGCAGCTTGGCCAGGTCCACCGGGGTACAAGAGACCCAGTACTTC. It encodes CASSLARSTGVQETQYF.